Following are 29 T cell receptor beta chains from one sample sequenced in a study of cytomegalovirus exposure and HLA in healthy donors. The PCR used 60 Vbeta and 13 Jbeta primers. Assay used: immunoSEQ multiplex PCR; TCRdb lists only in-frame clones, some missing. The sample comprises fewer than 300,000 clones, under 90% of which are singletons, and roughly 0.31% rests with the top ten. The source material was PBMCs. These TCRs come from a girl aged 2 to 10 in good health and CMV-seronegative.

The rearrangement joins TRBV6-5 to TRBJ1-1; a possible D gene is TRBD1 (6 bases). CDR1 and CDR2 (germline): MNHEY, SVGAGI. V lost 2 bases and J lost 1, with 14 bases in between. CDR3 length: 16 residues. The CDR3 protein is CASSYSPRGRNTEAFF. Here the CDR3 DNA reads TGTGCCAGCAGTTACAGTCCGAGGGGGAGGAACACTGAAGCTTTCTTT.

The genes are TRBV9 and TRBJ2-1; 9 bases fit TRBD2. This CDR3 has 16 residues. Germline CDR1 is SGDLS and CDR2 is YYNGEE. V trimming: 7 bases; J trimming: 0 bases; junction bases outside the gene matches: 8. DNA of the CDR3: TGTGCCAGCGACGGAGCGGGGGGAAACTCCTACAATGAGCAGTTCTTC. Its protein product is CASDGAGGNSYNEQFF. Looking up the rest from reference TRBV9 and TRBJ2-1 gives the full variable domain: DSGVTQTPKHLITATGQRVTLRCSPRSGDLSVYWYQQSLDQGLQFLIQYYNGEERAKGNILERFSAQQFPDLHSELNLSSLELGDSALYFCASDGAGGNSYNEQFFGPGTRLTVL.

V and J are TRBV27 and TRBJ1-5; D gene ambiguous. The CDR3 runs to 13 residues. Trimming removed 4 bases at V and 4 bases at J, with 8 bases between. Germline-derived CDR1 and CDR2 are MNHEY and SMNVEV (reference sequence). CDR3 DNA sequence: TGTGCCAGCAGTTCCCGGGATAATCAGCCCCAGCATTTT. Translating gives CASSSRDNQPQHF.

The CDR3 bases are TGTGCCAGCAGCTGGGACTACCAAGAGACCCAGTACTTC. Its protein is CASSWDYQETQYF. The rearrangement uses TRBV7-3 and TRBJ2-5; D might be TRBD2 (6 bases). The CDR3 has 13 residues. Germline V gene data show CDR1 as SGHTA and CDR2 as FQGTGA. Trimming cost V 4 bases and J 0 bases, with 6 bases left between them.

V gene TRBV5-6 combines with J gene TRBJ2-1; D not resolved. This CDR3 region has 15 residues. Trimming took off 6 bases at V and 0 bases at J, with 13 bases between the two ends. Germline lookup yields CDR1 SGHDT and CDR2 YYEEEE. CDR3 nucleotides: TGTGCCAGCAACTACTACCTGAGCTCCTACAATGAGCAGTTCTTC. Its protein product is CASNYYLSSYNEQFF.

Only one count was recorded for this clone. Other nucleotide sequences in the sample specify the same CDR3. V is TRBV4-2 and J is TRBJ2-7, with 10 nucleotides matching TRBD2. The CDR3 spans 17 residues. CDR1 LGHNA and CDR2 YNFKEQ come from the germline V gene. Trimming took 3 bases from V and 0 from J; bases not matched to a gene: 8. CDR3 DNA: TGTGCCAGCAGCCACTGGCTAGCGGGGGAGAGCTCCTACGAGCAGTACTTC. Protein product: CASSHWLAGESSYEQYF.

The chain joins TRBV19 to TRBJ1-4; D might be TRBD1 (5 bases). This CDR3 comprises 15 residues. Germline V CDR1 and CDR2: LNHDA, SQIVND (reference sequence). Deletions cut 3 bases from V and 8 bases from J, with 16 bases between. CDR3 nucleotide sequence: TGTGCCAGTAGTATCTTGACAGCGACGGGCGAAAAACTGTTTTTT. As protein: CASSILTATGEKLFF.

This sequence joins TRBV28 and TRBJ2-7, with 13 positions matching TRBD2. Looked up from germline, CDR1 is MDHEN and CDR2 is SYDVKM. V shed 10 bases and J 3 bases; nucleotides not matched to a gene: 12. This CDR3 has 16 amino acids. The CDR3 reads CATRLAGGLDYYEQYF. The CDR3 DNA follows: TGTGCCACAAGACTAGCGGGAGGACTTGACTACTACGAGCAGTACTTC. Variable domain in full (rest from reference TRBV28 and TRBJ2-7): DVKVTQSSRYLVKRTGEKVFLECVQDMDHENMFWYRQDPGLGLRLIYFSYDVKMKEKGDIPEGYSVSREKKERFSLILESASTNQTSMYLCATRLAGGLDYYEQYFGPGTRLTVT.

This sequence joins TRBV6-1 and TRBJ2-7; 12 bases line up with TRBD2. CDR3 length: 17 amino acids. Germline V CDR1 and CDR2: MNHNS, SASEGT. V was pared by 1 base and J by 4 bases, with 8 bases of the junction left unmatched. This CDR3 reads CASSEVASGGVPYEQYF. The CDR3 DNA sequence: TGTGCCAGCAGTGAAGTGGCTAGCGGGGGGGTTCCGTACGAGCAGTACTTC.

The chain combines TRBV11-2 with TRBJ2-5; no clear D gene. Germline loops: CDR1 SGHAT, CDR2 FQNNGV. Trimming left V 9 bases short and J 5 bases short, with 13 bases between. The CDR3 runs to 12 residues. DNA of the CDR3: TGTGCCAGTAGAGAATCTGTCGAGACCCAGTACTTC. This sequence encodes CASRESVETQYF.

The V gene is TRBV14, the J gene TRBJ2-2; D is perhaps TRBD1 (5 bases). Germline V gene lookup returns CDR1 SGHDN and CDR2 FVKESK. The V end was cut by 1 base, the J end by 5 bases, with 11 bases between. The length of the CDR3 is 15 residues. The CDR3 loop reads CASSQVTGSTGELFF. CDR3 bases: TGTGCCAGCAGCCAAGTCACAGGCAGTACCGGGGAGCTGTTTTTT.

The chain has TRBV9 and TRBJ2-3; D ambiguous. Germline V lookup: CDR1 SGDLS, CDR2 YYNGEE. The CDR3 spans 14 residues. V shed 2 bases and J shed 0 bases, with 7 bases lying between them. The CDR3 nucleotides are TGTGCCAGCAGCGTCGCTAGTAGCACAGATACGCAGTATTTT. This sequence encodes CASSVASSTDTQYF.

The sample holds a few counts of this clone. The V and J genes are TRBV7-2 and TRBJ2-3; 9 nucleotides line up with TRBD2. V lost 1 base to trimming and J lost 2 bases; unmatched junction nucleotides: 10. Germline V lookup: CDR1 SGHTA, CDR2 FQGNSA. CDR3 length equals 18 residues. CDR3 region: CASSLELSGTSLTDTQYF. Here the CDR3 DNA reads TGTGCCAGCAGCTTAGAATTGTCGGGGACTAGCCTCACAGATACGCAGTATTTT.

The chain links TRBV29-1 to TRBJ1-3; D possibly corresponds to TRBD1 (6 bases). Trimming left V 5 bases short and J 2 bases short, with 16 bases between. The CDR3 loop spans 15 amino acids. Per germline, CDR1 SQVTM and CDR2 ANQGSEA. DNA for the CDR3: TGCAGCGTTCTTGATCTCGGGACAACTGGAAACACCATATATTTT. This encodes CSVLDLGTTGNTIYF.

The V and J genes are TRBV9 and TRBJ2-3; tentatively, D is TRBD2 (6 bases). V lost 0 bases, J lost 0 bases, and 14 bases lay in between. The CDR3 is 17 residues long. CDR1 and CDR2 from the germline V gene are SGDLS and YYNGEE. The CDR3 DNA reads TGTGCCAGCAGCGTAGGGTCTTGGGGACTGAGCACAGATACGCAGTATTTT. Encoded protein: CASSVGSWGLSTDTQYF.

This chain uses TRBV5-3 with TRBJ1-2; the D gene is possibly TRBD1 (6 bases). TRBV5-3 is flagged as an ORF with uncertain function. The ends were cut back, 3 bases at V and 7 bases at J, with 10 bases in the middle. The CDR3 spans 12 residues. This CDR3 reads CARSSGQLGYTF. CDR3 DNA: TGTGCCAGAAGCTCCGGACAGCTTGGCTACACCTTC.

The chain employs TRBV6-6 and TRBJ2-3; 7 nucleotides match TRBD2. CDR1 MNHNY and CDR2 SVGAGI come from the germline V gene (reference sequence). This CDR3 has 15 amino acids. With V trimmed by 6 bases and J by 4 bases, 10 bases remained unmatched. CDR3 nucleotide sequence: TGTGCCAGCAGACCGACTAGCTACGGAGCAGATACGCAGTATTTT. Protein: CASRPTSYGADTQYF.

The J gene is TRBJ2-2, the V gene TRBV5-4, with TRBD2 identical over 10 bases. Trimming took 4 bases from V and 3 from J; bases not matched to a gene: 6. The CDR3 is made up of 16 amino acids. Germline CDR1 SGHNT, CDR2 YYREEE (reference sequence). The CDR3 is CASSLGTSEYTGELFF. DNA of the CDR3: TGTGCCAGCAGCCTCGGGACTAGCGAGTACACCGGGGAGCTGTTTTTT.

The J gene is TRBJ2-5, the V gene TRBV7-9, with D perhaps TRBD2 (6 bases). This CDR3 is built from 17 residues. Germline values: CDR1 SEHNR, CDR2 FQNEAQ (reference sequence). V was trimmed by 5 bases and J by 3 bases, leaving 22 bases between them. The CDR3 DNA sequence: TGTGCCAGCAGCCAGGGTGGTAGCGGAGCTAACAAAGAGACCCAGTACTTC. It translates to CASSQGGSGANKETQYF.

Only one count was recorded for this clone. The chain is built from TRBV4-2 and TRBJ1-2, with D possibly matching TRBD1 (5 bases). CDR1 is LGHNA and CDR2 is YNFKEQ in the germline V gene. Trimming took off 3 bases at V and 2 bases at J, with 13 bases between the two ends. The CDR3 spans 15 residues. For the CDR3, the DNA is TGTGCCAGCAGCCAGGCTAAAGGGGCCAACTATGGCTACACCTTC. Its translation: CASSQAKGANYGYTF.

This sequence joins TRBV11-1 and TRBJ2-5, with D perhaps matching TRBD1 (6 bases). This CDR3 spans 14 amino acids. V lost 7 bases and J lost 4, with 16 bases in between. Germline values: CDR1 SGHAT, CDR2 FQDESV (reference sequence). As DNA, the CDR3 is TGTGCCAGCACCGAACAGGGTGCATCAGAGACCCAGTACTTC. Translated, it gives CASTEQGASETQYF.

V usage is TRBV9 and J usage is TRBJ1-6; perhaps TRBD1 as D (6 bases). Per germline, CDR1 SGDLS and CDR2 YYNGEE. The CDR3 is 15 residues long. Trimming took 0 bases from V and 7 from J, leaving 11 bases between them. CDR3 coding DNA: TGTGCCAGCAGCGTAGGGACAGTGGGCAATTCACCCCTCCACTTT. It is translated as CASSVGTVGNSPLHF.

This rearrangement joins TRBV28 to TRBJ1-1, with a tentative D call TRBD1 (5 bases). V was trimmed by 6 bases and J by 8 bases, leaving 22 bases between them. The CDR3 spans 15 residues. Germline-derived CDR1 and CDR2 are MDHEN and SYDVKM. The CDR3 loop is CASSLDWTGGGEAFF. CDR3 nucleotides: TGTGCCAGCAGCCTAGACTGGACCGGGGGGGGAGAAGCTTTCTTT. The complete variable domain, with remaining parts taken from reference TRBV28 and TRBJ1-1, reads DVKVTQSSRYLVKRTGEKVFLECVQDMDHENMFWYRQDPGLGLRLIYFSYDVKMKEKGDIPEGYSVSREKKERFSLILESASTNQTSMYLCASSLDWTGGGEAFFGQGTRLTVV.

This sequence joins TRBV7-9 and TRBJ1-1, with 10 bases identical to TRBD1. The CDR3 has 15 amino acids. The germline V gene has CDR1 SEHNR and CDR2 FQNEAQ (reference sequence). Germline trimming cut 5 bases from V and 8 bases from J; bases unmatched to any gene: 11. As DNA, the CDR3 is TGTGCCAGCAGCATTCCGACAGGGGGCAGGAGGGAAGCTTTCTTT. Protein: CASSIPTGGRREAFF.

This clone was counted only a few times. The rearrangement joins TRBV28 to TRBJ2-5; D is perhaps TRBD2 (6 bases). The V gene lost 3 bases and the J gene lost 2 bases, with 22 bases spanning the gap. Germline V lookup: CDR1 MDHEN, CDR2 SYDVKM. CDR3 length: 18 amino acids. In DNA form, the CDR3 reads TGTGCCAGCAGTTTTGCGGGGACCGCACCCTTTGATCAAGAGACCCAGTACTTC. Its protein product is CASSFAGTAPFDQETQYF.

The chain uses TRBV30 and TRBJ2-3, with 14 bases identical to TRBD2. Germline lookup yields CDR1 GTSNPN and CDR2 SVGIG (reference sequence). The junction had 9 bases not matched to a gene; V was cut back by 5 bases and J by 2 bases. There are 17 residues in the CDR3. The CDR3 sequence is CAWAPGLAGGHTDTQYF. CDR3 nucleotides: TGTGCCTGGGCGCCCGGACTAGCGGGGGGTCACACAGATACGCAGTATTTT. The whole variable domain, remainder taken from reference TRBV30 and TRBJ2-3, is SQTIHQWPATLVQPVGSPLSLECTVEGTSNPNLYWYRQAAGRGLQLLFYSVGIGQISSEVPQNLSASRPQDRQFILSSKKLLLSDSGFYLCAWAPGLAGGHTDTQYFGPGTRLTVL.

The sample holds one count of this clone. The genes are TRBV11-2 and TRBJ2-1; TRBD2 matches at 9 bases. CDR3 length: 15 amino acids. Germline V gives CDR1 SGHAT, CDR2 FQNNGV. With 4 bases clipped from V and 0 bases from J, the junction kept 1 base outside the gene matches. CDR3 coding DNA: TGTGCCAGCAGCTATAGCGGGAGCTCCTACAATGAGCAGTTCTTC. Its translation is CASSYSGSSYNEQFF.

V is TRBV6-5 and J is TRBJ2-1; 10 bases align to TRBD2. The V gene's germline CDR1 is MNHEY and CDR2 SVGAGI. This CDR3 contains 15 residues. V lost 4 bases and J lost 6; bases outside the gene matches: 6. DNA of the CDR3: TGTGCCAGCAGTTTCCGAGCGGGAGGGCTCAATGAGCAGTTCTTC. Its translation: CASSFRAGGLNEQFF.

The chain employs TRBV2 and TRBJ1-5; TRBD1 matches at 8 bases. With 10 bases clipped from V and 3 bases from J, the junction kept 14 bases outside the gene matches. This CDR3 has 16 residues. Germline V lookup: CDR1 SNHLY, CDR2 FYNNEI. CDR3 DNA: TGTGCCACCCAGGGATCTCGGGACAGGACCAATCAGCCCCAGCATTTT. This sequence encodes CATQGSRDRTNQPQHF.